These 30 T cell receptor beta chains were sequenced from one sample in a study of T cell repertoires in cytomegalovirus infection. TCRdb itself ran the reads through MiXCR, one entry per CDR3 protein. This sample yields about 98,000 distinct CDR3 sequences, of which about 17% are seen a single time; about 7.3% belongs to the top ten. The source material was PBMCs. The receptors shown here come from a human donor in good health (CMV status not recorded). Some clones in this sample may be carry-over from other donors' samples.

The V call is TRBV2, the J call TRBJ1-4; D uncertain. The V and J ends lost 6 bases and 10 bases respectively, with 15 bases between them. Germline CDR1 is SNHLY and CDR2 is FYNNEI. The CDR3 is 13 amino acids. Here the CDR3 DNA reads TGTGCCAGCAGCCCCACTAGGGAGGGAAAACTGTTTTTT. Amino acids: CASSPTREGKLFF.

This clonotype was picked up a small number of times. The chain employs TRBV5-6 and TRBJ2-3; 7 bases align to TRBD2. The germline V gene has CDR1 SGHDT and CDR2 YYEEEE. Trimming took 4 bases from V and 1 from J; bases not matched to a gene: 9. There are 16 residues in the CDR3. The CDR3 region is CASSLVGGGGTDTQYF. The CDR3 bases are TGTGCCAGCAGCCTGGTGGGGGGGGGAGGCACAGATACGCAGTATTTT.

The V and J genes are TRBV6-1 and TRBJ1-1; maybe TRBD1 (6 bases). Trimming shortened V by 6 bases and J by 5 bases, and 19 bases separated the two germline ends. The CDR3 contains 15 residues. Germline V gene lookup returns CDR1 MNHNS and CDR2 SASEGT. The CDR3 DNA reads TGTGCCAGCAGGCCTCGGGACATTGGGAGGACTGAAGCTTTCTTT. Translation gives CASRPRDIGRTEAFF.

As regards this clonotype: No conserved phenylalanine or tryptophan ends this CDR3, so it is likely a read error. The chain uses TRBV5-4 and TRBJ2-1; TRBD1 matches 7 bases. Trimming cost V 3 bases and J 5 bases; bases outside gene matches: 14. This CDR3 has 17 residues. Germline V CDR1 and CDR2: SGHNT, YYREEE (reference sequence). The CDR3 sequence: CASSSLRGGALDNEQFI. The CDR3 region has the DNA TGTGCCAGCAGCTCCCTGAGAGGGGGCGCTTTGGACAATGAGCAGTTCATC.

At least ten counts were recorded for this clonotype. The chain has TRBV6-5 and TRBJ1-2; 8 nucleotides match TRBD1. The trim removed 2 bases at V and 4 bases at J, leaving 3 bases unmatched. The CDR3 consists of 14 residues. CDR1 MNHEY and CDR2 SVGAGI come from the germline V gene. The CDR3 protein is CASSYLDRAYGYTF. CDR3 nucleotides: TGTGCCAGCAGTTACCTGGACAGGGCCTATGGCTACACCTTC.

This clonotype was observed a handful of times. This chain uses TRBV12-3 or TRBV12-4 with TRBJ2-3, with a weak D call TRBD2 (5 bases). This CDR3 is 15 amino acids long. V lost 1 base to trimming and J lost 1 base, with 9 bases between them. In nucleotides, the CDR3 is TGTGCCAGCAGTTTAGATATCGGGGGCACAGATACGCAGTATTTT. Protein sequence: CASSLDIGGTDTQYF.

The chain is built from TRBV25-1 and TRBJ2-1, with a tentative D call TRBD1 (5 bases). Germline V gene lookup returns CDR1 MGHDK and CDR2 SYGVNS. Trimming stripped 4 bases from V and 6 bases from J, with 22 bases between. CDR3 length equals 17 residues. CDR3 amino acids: CASSGSLGPGESNEQFF. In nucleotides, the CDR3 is TGTGCCAGCAGTGGGAGCCTGGGGCCAGGTGAATCCAATGAGCAGTTCTTC.

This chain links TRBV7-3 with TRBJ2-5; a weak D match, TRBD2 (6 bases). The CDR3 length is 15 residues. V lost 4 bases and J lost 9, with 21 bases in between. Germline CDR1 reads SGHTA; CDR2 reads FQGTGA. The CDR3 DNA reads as TGTGCCAGCAGCTCCCGGGGAGCGGGCCTCGAGGCCCAGTACTTC. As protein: CASSSRGAGLEAQYF.

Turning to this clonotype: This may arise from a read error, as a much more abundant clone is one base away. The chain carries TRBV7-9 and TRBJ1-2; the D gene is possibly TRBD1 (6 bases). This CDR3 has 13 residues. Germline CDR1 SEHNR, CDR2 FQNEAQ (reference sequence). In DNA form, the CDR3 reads TGTGCCAGCAGCGGACAGCCTAACTATGACTACACCTTC. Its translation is CASSGQPNYDYTF.

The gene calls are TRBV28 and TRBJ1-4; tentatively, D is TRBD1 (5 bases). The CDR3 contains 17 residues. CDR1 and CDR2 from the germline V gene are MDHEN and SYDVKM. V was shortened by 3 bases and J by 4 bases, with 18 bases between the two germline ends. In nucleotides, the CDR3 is TGTGCCAGCAGTTTGAGGGACCTAGACAGTAGTAATGAAAAACTGTTTTTT. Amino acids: CASSLRDLDSSNEKLFF.

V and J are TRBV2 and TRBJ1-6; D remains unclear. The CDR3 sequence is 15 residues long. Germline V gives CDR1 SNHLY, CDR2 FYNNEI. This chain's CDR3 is CAGSAESSYNSPLHF. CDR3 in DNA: TGTGCAGGAAGCGCGGAAAGCTCCTATAATTCACCCCTCCACTTT.

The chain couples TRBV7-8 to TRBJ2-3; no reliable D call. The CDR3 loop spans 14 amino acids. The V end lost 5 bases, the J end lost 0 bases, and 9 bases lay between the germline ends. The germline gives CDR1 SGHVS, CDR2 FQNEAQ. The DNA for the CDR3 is TGTGCCAGCAGCCTCTTAGTGAGCACAGATACGCAGTATTTT. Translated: CASSLLVSTDTQYF.

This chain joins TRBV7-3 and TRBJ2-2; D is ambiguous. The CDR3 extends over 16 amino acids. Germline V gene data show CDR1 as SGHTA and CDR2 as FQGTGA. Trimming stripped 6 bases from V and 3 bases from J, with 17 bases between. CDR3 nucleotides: TGTGCCAGCAGATCGTCGGGTTCTCTGTACACCGGGGAGCTGTTTTTT. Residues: CASRSSGSLYTGELFF.

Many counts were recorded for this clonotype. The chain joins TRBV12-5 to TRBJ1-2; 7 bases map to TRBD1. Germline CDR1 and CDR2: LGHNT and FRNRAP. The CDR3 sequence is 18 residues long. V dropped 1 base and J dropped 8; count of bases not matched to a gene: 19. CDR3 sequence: CASGLERQGNQRLRGYTF. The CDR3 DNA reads TGTGCTAGTGGTTTGGAGAGACAGGGAAATCAACGACTGAGGGGCTACACCTTC.

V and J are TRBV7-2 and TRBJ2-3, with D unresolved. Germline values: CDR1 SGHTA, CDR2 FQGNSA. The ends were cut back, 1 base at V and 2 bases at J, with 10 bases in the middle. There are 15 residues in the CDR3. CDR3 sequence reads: CASSLGPWPTDTQYF. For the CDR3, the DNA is TGTGCCAGCAGCTTAGGACCCTGGCCCACAGATACGCAGTATTTT.

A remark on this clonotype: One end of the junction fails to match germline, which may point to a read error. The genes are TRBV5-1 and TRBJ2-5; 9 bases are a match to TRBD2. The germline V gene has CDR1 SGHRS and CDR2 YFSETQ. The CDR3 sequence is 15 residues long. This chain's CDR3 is CASTRPTSGQVTQYF. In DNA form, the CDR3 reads TGCGCCAGCACCCGCCCCACTAGCGGGCAAGTGACCCAGTACTTC.

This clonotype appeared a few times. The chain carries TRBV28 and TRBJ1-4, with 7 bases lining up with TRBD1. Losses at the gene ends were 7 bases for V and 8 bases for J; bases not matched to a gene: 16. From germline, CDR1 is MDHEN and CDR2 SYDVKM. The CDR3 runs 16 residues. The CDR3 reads CASIGPHRDSSEKLFF. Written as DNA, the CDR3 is TGTGCCAGCATAGGTCCGCATCGGGACAGTAGCGAAAAACTGTTTTTT.

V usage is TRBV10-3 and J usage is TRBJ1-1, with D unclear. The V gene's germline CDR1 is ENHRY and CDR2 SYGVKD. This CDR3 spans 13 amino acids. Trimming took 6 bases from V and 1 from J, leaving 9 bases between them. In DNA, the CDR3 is TGTGCCATCAGGGATCAGTGGAACACTGAAGCTTTCTTT. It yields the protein CAIRDQWNTEAFF.

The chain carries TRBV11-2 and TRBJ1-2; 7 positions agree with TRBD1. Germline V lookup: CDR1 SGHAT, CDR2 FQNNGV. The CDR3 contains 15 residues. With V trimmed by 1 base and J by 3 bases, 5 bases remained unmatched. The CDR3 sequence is CASSLGGTADYGYTF. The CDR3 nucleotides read TGTGCCAGCAGCTTAGGCGGGACAGCGGACTATGGCTACACCTTC.

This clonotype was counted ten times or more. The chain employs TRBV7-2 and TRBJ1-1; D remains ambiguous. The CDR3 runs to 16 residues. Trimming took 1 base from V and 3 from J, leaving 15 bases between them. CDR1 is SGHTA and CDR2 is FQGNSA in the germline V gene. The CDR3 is CASSLGHLGIHTEAFF. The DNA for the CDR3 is TGTGCCAGCAGCTTAGGACACTTGGGTATACACACTGAAGCTTTCTTT.

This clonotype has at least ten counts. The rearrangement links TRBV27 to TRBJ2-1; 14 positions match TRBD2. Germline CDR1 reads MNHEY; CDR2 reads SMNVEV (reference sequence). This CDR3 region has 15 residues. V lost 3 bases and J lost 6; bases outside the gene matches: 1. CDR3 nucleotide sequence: TGTGCCAGCAGTTTGGGGACTAGCGGGGGCAATGAGCAGTTCTTC. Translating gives CASSLGTSGGNEQFF.

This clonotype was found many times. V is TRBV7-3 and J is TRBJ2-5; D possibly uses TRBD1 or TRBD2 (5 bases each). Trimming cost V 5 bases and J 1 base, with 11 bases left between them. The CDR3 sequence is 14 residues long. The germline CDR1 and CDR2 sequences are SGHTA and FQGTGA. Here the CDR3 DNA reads TGTGCCAGCAGCCCGGGTGGGGGCCAAGAGACCCAGTACTTC. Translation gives CASSPGGGQETQYF.

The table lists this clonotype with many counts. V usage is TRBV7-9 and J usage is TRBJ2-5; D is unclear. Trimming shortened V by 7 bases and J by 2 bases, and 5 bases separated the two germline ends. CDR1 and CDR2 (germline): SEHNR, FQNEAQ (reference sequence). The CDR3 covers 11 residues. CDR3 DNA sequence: TGTGCCAGCACCGATCAAGAGACCCAGTACTTC. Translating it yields CASTDQETQYF.

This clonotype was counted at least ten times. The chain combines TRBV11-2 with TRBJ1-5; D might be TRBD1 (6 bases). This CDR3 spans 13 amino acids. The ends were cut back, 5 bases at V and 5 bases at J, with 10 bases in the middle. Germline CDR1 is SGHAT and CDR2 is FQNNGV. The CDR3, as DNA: TGTGCCAGCAGCCGGGACACCTATCAGCCCCAGCATTTT. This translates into CASSRDTYQPQHF.

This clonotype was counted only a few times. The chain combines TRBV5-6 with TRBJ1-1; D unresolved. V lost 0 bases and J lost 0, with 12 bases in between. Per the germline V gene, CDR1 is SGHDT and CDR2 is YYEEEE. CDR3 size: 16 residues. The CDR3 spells CASSLAGKGMNTEAFF. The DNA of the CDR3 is TGTGCCAGCAGCTTGGCCGGGAAAGGGATGAACACTGAAGCTTTCTTT.

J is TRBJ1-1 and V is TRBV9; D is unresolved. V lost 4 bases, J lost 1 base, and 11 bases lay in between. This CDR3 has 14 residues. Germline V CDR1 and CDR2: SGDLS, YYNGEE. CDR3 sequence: CASSTSEGNTEAFF. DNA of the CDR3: TGTGCCAGCAGCACCAGTGAGGGGAACACTGAAGCTTTCTTT.

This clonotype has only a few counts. Here the CDR3 reads CASSLSQTYEQYF. The CDR3 DNA follows: TGTGCCAGCAGCTTAAGCCAGACCTACGAGCAGTACTTC. V and J are TRBV7-2 and TRBJ2-7; D not resolved. V was pared by 2 bases and J by 2 bases, with 7 bases between. The CDR3 extends over 13 amino acids. From germline, CDR1 is SGHTA and CDR2 FQGNSA.

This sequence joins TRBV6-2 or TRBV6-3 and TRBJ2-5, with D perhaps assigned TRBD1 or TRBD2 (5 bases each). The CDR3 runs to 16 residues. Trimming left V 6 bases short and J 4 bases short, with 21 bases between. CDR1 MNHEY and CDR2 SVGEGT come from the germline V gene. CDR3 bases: TGTGCCAGCAGGGACACCTCCGGAGGAGGTCTAGAGACCCAGTACTTC. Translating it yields CASRDTSGGGLETQYF.

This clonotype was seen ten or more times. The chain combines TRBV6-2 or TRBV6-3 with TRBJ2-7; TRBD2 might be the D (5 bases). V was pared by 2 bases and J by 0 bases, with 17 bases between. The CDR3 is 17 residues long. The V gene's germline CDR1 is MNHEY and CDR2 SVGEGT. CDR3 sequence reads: CASSYVPGSAGSYEQYF. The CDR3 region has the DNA TGTGCCAGCAGTTACGTTCCGGGGTCGGCTGGCTCCTACGAGCAGTACTTC.

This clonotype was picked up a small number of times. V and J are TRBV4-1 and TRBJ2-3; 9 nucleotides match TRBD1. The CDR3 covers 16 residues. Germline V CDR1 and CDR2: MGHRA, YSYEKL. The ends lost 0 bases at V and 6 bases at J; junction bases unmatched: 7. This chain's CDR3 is CASSQDHRGRGDTQYF. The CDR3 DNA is TGCGCCAGCAGCCAAGATCACAGGGGGCGCGGGGATACGCAGTATTTT.